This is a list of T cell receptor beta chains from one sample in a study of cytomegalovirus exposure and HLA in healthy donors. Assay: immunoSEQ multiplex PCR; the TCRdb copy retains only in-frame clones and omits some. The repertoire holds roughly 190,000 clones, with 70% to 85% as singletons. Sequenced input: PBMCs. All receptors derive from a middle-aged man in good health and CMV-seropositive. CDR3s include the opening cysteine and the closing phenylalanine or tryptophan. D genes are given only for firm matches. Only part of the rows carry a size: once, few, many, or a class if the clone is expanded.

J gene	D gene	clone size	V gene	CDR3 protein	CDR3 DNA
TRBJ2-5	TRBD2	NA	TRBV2	CASSAGGETQYF	TGTGCCAGCAGTGCGGGAGGAGAGACCCAGTACTTC
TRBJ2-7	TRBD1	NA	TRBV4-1	CASSQTGTGNYEQYF	TGCGCCAGCAGCCAAACCGGGACAGGCAACTACGAGCAGTACTTC
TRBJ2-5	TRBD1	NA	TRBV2	CASRRDRSGETQYF	TGTGCCAGCAGGCGGGACAGGTCGGGAGAGACCCAGTACTTC
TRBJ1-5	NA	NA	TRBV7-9	CASTQTGIDQPQHF	TGTGCCAGCACCCAGACAGGAATTGATCAGCCCCAGCATTTT
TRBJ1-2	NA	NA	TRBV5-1	CASSLSGGNYGYTF	TGCGCCAGCAGCTTGTCCGGGGGTAACTATGGCTACACCTTC
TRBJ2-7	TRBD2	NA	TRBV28	CASSLLTSGSYEQYF	TGTGCCAGCAGTTTATTGACTAGCGGCTCCTACGAGCAGTACTTC
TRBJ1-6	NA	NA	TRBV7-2	CASSLFRGGDSPLHF	TGTGCCAGCAGCTTATTTCGGGGTGGGGATTCACCCCTCCACTTT
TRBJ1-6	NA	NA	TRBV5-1	CASSLEQSSYNSPLHF	TGCGCCAGCAGCTTGGAACAGAGCTCCTATAATTCACCCCTCCACTTT
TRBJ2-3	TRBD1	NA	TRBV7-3	CASSLLPGQGEPPSTDTQYF	TGTGCCAGCAGCTTACTCCCGGGACAGGGGGAACCACCTAGCACAGATACGCAGTATTTT
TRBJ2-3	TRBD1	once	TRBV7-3	CASSLGSTGQGVGTQYF	TGTGCCAGCAGCTTAGGGTCAACCGGACAGGGGGTTGGTACGCAGTATTTT
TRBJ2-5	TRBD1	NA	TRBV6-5	CASSKGQGAGETQYF	TGTGCCAGCAGTAAGGGACAGGGGGCGGGTGAGACCCAGTACTTC
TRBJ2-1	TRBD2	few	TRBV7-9	CASSPRLRELAYNEQFF	TGTGCCAGCAGCCCACGACTGCGGGAGTTGGCCTACAATGAGCAGTTCTTC
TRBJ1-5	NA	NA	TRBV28	CASIGGNNQPQHF	TGTGCCAGCATTGGAGGGAATAATCAGCCCCAGCATTTT
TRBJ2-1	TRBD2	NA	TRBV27	CASRTRGVVGEQFF	TGTGCCAGCCGCACGCGGGGGGTGGTAGGTGAGCAGTTCTTC
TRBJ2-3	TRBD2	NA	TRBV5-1	CASSRGTSGSDTQYF	TGCGCCAGCAGCCGCGGGACTAGCGGGTCAGATACGCAGTATTTT
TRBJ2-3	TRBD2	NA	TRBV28	CASSGEGFTDTQYF	TGTGCCAGCAGTGGGGAGGGCTTCACAGATACGCAGTATTTT
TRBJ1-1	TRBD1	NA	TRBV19	CASSEGQGAITEAFF	TGTGCCAGTAGTGAGGGACAGGGGGCGATCACTGAAGCTTTCTTT
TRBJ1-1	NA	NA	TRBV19	CASKRRDSYWAFF	TGTGCCAGTAAAAGGAGGGACTCTTACTGGGCTTTCTTT
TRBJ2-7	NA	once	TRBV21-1	CASGWTSEYEQYF	TGTGCCAGCGGATGGACTAGCGAATACGAGCAGTACTTC
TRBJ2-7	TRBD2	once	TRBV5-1	CASSATSAPGFEQYF	TGCGCCAGCAGCGCCACTAGCGCCCCGGGGTTCGAGCAGTACTTC
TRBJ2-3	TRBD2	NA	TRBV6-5	CASSYTSGRTDTQYF	TGTGCCAGCAGTTACACTAGCGGGAGAACAGATACGCAGTATTTT
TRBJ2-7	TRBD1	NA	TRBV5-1	CASSPIPGQGIEQYF	TGCGCCAGCAGCCCGATTCCGGGACAGGGTATCGAGCAGTACTTC
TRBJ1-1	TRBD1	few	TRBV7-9	CASSLAGGTGPGGVF	TGTGCCAGCAGCTTAGCAGGGGGGACAGGGCCTGGGGGGGTCTTT
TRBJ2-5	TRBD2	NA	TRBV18	CASSPISAGPGETQYF	TGTGCCAGCTCACCAATTTCAGCGGGGCCGGGAGAGACCCAGTACTTC
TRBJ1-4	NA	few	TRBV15	CATSRGTTGLFF	TGTGCCACCAGCAGAGGGACGACAGGCCTGTTTTTT
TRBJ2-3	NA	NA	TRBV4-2	CASSPPVGYAMDTQYF	TGTGCCAGCAGCCCTCCGGTCGGGTACGCTATGGATACGCAGTATTTT
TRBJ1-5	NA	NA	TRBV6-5	CASSFRGGNQPQHF	TGTGCCAGCAGTTTCAGGGGCGGCAATCAGCCCCAGCATTTT
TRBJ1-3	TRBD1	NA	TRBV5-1	CASSRSGTAYSGNTIYF	TGCGCCAGCAGCCGTAGCGGGACAGCTTACTCTGGAAACACCATATATTTT